The 10 T cell receptor beta chains given below trace back to one sample, sequenced in a study of blood T cell repertoires in COVID-19. The repertoire was sequenced with immunoSEQ multiplex PCR; TCRdb's copy has only in-frame clones and lacks some. Seen here are about 200,000 clones, 88% observed once, and the top ten hold roughly a sixth. Sequenced: peripheral blood. All receptors come from a man in his fifties or sixties with COVID-19, enrolled during active disease.

The chain has TRBV7-3 and TRBJ2-3, with 10 positions matching TRBD1. The CDR3 length is 20 residues. With 1 base clipped from V and 2 bases from J, the junction kept 15 bases outside the gene matches. Germline values: CDR1 SGHTA, CDR2 FQGTGA. CDR3 nucleotides: TGTGCCAGCAGCTTAAAAGGGACAGGGGTTTTGTCGGGAGACACAGATACGCAGTATTTT. Translation gives CASSLKGTGVLSGDTDTQYF.

The chain is built from TRBV20-1 and TRBJ2-1, with a possible D match to TRBD1 (6 bases). Germline CDR1 is DFQATT and CDR2 is SNEGSKA (reference sequence). The V end was cut by 3 bases, the J end by 0 bases, with 9 bases between. This CDR3 has 14 residues. CDR3 sequence (DNA): TGCAGTGCTAGTGGACAGAGCTCCTACAATGAGCAGTTCTTC. Translated: CSASGQSSYNEQFF.

The V call is TRBV9, the J call TRBJ1-6, with TRBD1 identical over 8 bases. Germline CDR1 and CDR2: SGDLS and YYNGEE. The CDR3 covers 17 residues. The trim removed 3 bases at V and 6 bases at J, leaving 11 bases unmatched. The chain's CDR3 is CASSDSPGQAVNSPLHF. For the CDR3, the DNA is TGTGCCAGCAGCGACAGCCCGGGACAGGCGGTTAATTCACCCCTCCACTTT.

The rearrangement uses TRBV29-1 and TRBJ2-1, with 11 bases matching TRBD2. With V trimmed by 6 bases and J by 6 bases, 10 bases remained unmatched. Germline V gene lookup returns CDR1 SQVTM and CDR2 ANQGSEA. This CDR3 spans 15 amino acids. This CDR3 reads CSVLGTSGSLNEQFF. The CDR3 DNA sequence: TGCAGCGTCCTGGGAACTAGCGGGAGCCTCAATGAGCAGTTCTTC.

The rearrangement uses TRBV7-2 and TRBJ1-5; TRBD1 is a possible D gene (6 bases). Trimming stripped 1 base from V and 7 bases from J, with 11 bases between. From germline, CDR1 is SGHTA and CDR2 FQGNSA. The CDR3 consists of 14 residues. The CDR3 DNA follows: TGTGCCAGCAGCTTAGAGGGGGTCTTGCAGCCCCAGCATTTT. Encoded protein: CASSLEGVLQPQHF.

The chain uses TRBV20-1 and TRBJ2-1; D possibly corresponds to TRBD1 (6 bases). This CDR3 is 14 amino acids long. The V end lost 3 bases, the J end lost 3 bases, and 12 bases lay between the germline ends. The germline V gene has CDR1 DFQATT and CDR2 SNEGSKA (reference sequence). As DNA, the CDR3 is TGCAGTGCTAGTTGGGGGCCCCTCTACAATGAGCAGTTCTTC. It specifies CSASWGPLYNEQFF.

The CDR3 nucleotides read TGTGCCAGCAGCTTCCTAGCGGGGGGGCCCAATGAGCAGTTCTTC. It encodes CASSFLAGGPNEQFF. This chain joins TRBV11-1 and TRBJ2-1, with TRBD2 matching over 12 bases. The trim removed 3 bases at V and 6 bases at J, leaving 3 bases unmatched. Germline lookup yields CDR1 SGHAT and CDR2 FQDESV (reference sequence). CDR3 length: 15 residues.

The chain is built from TRBV7-9 and TRBJ1-2; TRBD1 is a possible D gene (5 bases). V was shortened by 0 bases and J by 6 bases, with 11 bases between the two germline ends. CDR1 and CDR2 from the germline V gene are SEHNR and FQNEAQ (reference sequence). The CDR3 consists of 14 residues. Here the CDR3 reads CASSLAIGGDGYTF. DNA of the CDR3: TGTGCCAGCAGCTTAGCGATCGGGGGTGATGGCTACACCTTC.

The V and J genes are TRBV11-1 and TRBJ2-1, with 10 bases identical to TRBD2. Trimming at V came to 4 bases and at J to 3 bases, leaving 6 bases not matched to a gene. In germline, CDR1 is SGHAT, CDR2 FQDESV (reference sequence). CDR3 length: 16 residues. The CDR3 here is CASSSRTSGHYNEQFF. The CDR3 DNA is TGTGCCAGCAGCTCCAGGACTAGCGGACACTACAATGAGCAGTTCTTC.

The rearrangement links TRBV6-2 or TRBV6-3 to TRBJ2-5, with 9 bases that match TRBD2. The CDR3 runs to 16 residues. Looked up from germline, CDR1 is MNHEY and CDR2 is SVGEGT. With 5 bases clipped from V and 4 bases from J, the junction kept 11 bases outside the gene matches. For the CDR3, the DNA is TGTGCCAGCAGTGACGCGGGACTAGCCGTAGTAGAGACCCAGTACTTC. It encodes CASSDAGLAVVETQYF.